The present entry profiles one TCR beta chain with its context. Its target is unknown. Germline is not matched at one junction end, which may reflect a read error. The CDR3 is made up of 15 amino acids. Germline CDR1 reads LGHNA; CDR2 reads YNFKEQ. TCRdb re-derived calls from the 5' RACE reads in MiXCR, one entry per CDR3 protein. In the table there are approximately 40,000 distinct CDR3 sequences, over 25% of which are singletons. Memory CD4+ T cells were sorted as CD4+CD45RO+CD25- cells. Study-wide results and limits: Tumor Treg TCRs overlapped most with tumor naive CD4+ cells. In terms of TCR gene usage, tumor memory CD4+ T cells clustered together with blood and lymph node memory CD4+ cells, as well as with lymph node naive CD4+ cells.

The sequenced sample was tumor-infiltrating memory CD4+ T cells sorted from the breast tumor. Sample subset: memory CD4+ T cells, CD4+CD45RO+CD25-. The clonotype was recovered from a female donor with breast cancer. This sequence joins TRBV4-2 and TRBJ2-7, with 7 nucleotides matching TRBD2. The CDR3 coding sequence is TGTGCCAGCAGCCAGGTACTAGCGTCCGCCCACGAGCAGTGCTTC. Its translation is CASSQVLASAHEQCF.